This T cell receptor (beta chain) was observed in a study of cytomegalovirus exposure and HLA in healthy donors. As to this clone: Its matching antigen is unknown.

The V and J ends lost 0 bases and 2 bases, in that order; junction bases with no gene match: 3. The CDR3 loop spans 16 amino acids. Germline V CDR1 and CDR2: LNHNV, YYDKDF (reference sequence). Researchers ran the PCR with 60 Vbeta and 13 Jbeta primers. Only in-frame clones appear in the TCRdb table, and some are missing; sequencing was by immunoSEQ multiplex PCR. The sample consists of about 190,000 clones, over 75% of them appearing once. Findings of the study overall: As a later analysis revealed, most CMV-associated TCR beta chains appeared HLA-restricted. Presence/absence analyses assumed roughly uniform sequencing depth across donors.

The chain joins TRBV15 to TRBJ1-5; 8 nucleotides line up with TRBD1. The receptor's source is a man in his forties or fifties in good health and CMV-seropositive. The sample was PBMCs. CDR3 amino acids: CATSREDRGGNQPQHF. In DNA form, the CDR3 reads TGTGCCACCAGCAGAGAAGACAGGGGTGGCAATCAGCCCCAGCATTTT. Variable domain in full (rest from reference TRBV15 and TRBJ1-5): DAMVIQNPRYQVTQFGKPVTLSCSQTLNHNVMYWYQQKSSQAPKLLFHYYDKDFNNEADTPDNFQSRRPNTSFCFLDIRSPGLGDTAMYLCATSREDRGGNQPQHFGDGTRLSIL.